This paragraph covers one TCR beta chain sequence. Measured with immunoSEQ multiplex PCR; TCRdb has only the in-frame clones, and not every one. The table records over 50,000 clones, roughly 80% of them present only once. This sample is drawn from a study of control samples from healthy donors and cancer patients. The sample was blood. The receptor comes from a man between 65 and 85 years old in good health.

The CDR3 protein is CASSSLRGPGYTF. The CDR3 DNA follows: TGTGCCAGCAGCTCCCTTAGGGGGCCTGGCTACACCTTC. The rearrangement joins TRBV11-2 to TRBJ1-2; 7 bases align to TRBD1. The CDR3 consists of 13 residues. The V gene end was trimmed by 4 bases and the J gene end by 7 bases; junction bases not matched to a gene: 6. Germline V gives CDR1 SGHAT, CDR2 FQNNGV.